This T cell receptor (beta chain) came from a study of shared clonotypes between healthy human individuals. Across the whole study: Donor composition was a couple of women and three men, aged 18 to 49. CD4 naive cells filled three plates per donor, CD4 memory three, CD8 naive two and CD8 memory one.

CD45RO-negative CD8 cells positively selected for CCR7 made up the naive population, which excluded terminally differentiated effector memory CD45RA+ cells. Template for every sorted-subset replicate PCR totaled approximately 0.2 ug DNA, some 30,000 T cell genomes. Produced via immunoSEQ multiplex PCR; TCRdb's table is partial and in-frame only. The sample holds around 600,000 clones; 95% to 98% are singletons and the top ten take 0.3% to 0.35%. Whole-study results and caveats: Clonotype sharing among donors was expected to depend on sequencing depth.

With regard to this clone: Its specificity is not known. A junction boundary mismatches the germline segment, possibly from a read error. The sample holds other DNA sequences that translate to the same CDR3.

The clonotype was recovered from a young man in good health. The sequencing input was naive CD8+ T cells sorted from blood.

The CDR3 loop reads CASSFRGSYEQYF. In nucleotides, the CDR3 is TGCGCCAGCAGCTTCAGGGGGTCCTACGAGCAGTACTTC. V is TRBV7-8 and J is TRBJ2-7; TRBD1 aligns across 7 bases. The germline CDR1 and CDR2 sequences are SGHVS and FQNEAQ. The CDR3 contains 13 residues.